This TCR beta chain was retrieved from a study of shared clonotypes between healthy human individuals. Broader study findings: Estimated clonotype richness was generally higher in naive than memory subsets.

Comment on this clone: Antigen specificity is unknown.

Using immunoSEQ multiplex PCR, the repertoire was profiled, and TCRdb retains in-frame clones only, with some absent. The sample lists approximately 2,000,000 clones, 85% to 95% occurring once. Between the trimmed V and J ends, which lost 0 bases and 4 bases, there was a span of 9 bases. In germline, CDR1 is SGHDT, CDR2 YYEEEE. This CDR3 is built from 14 residues. HIV-negative, healthy adults without recent acute infections or vaccinations were the donors. This TCR came from a young man in good health. Some clones in this sample may be carry-over from other donors' samples. The sample comprised naive CD4+ T cells from PBMCs. The sample's subset: CD45RA+ positively selected. V and J are TRBV5-6 and TRBJ2-3; D call uncertain. The CDR3 DNA reads TGTGCCAGCAGCTTGGTTTCTGGCCCAGATACGCAGTATTTT. Translated, it gives CASSLVSGPDTQYF.